The 9 T cell receptor beta chains in this list originate from one sample, sequenced in a study of shared clonotypes between healthy human individuals. Method: immunoSEQ multiplex PCR; TCRdb's copy keeps in-frame clones and lacks some. The table records approximately 1,000,000 clones, around 77% of them present only once. Sequencing input: memory CD4+ T cells from PBMCs. Subset noted: CD45RA-negative fraction. The receptors originated from a young man in good health. Some clones in this sample may be carry-over from other donors' samples.

CDR3 protein: CASSPQEITGELFF. The CDR3 DNA follows: TGCGCCAGCAGCCCACAGGAAATCACCGGGGAGCTGTTTTTT. V and J are TRBV5-1 and TRBJ2-2; tentative D call: TRBD1 (5 bases). CDR1 is SGHRS and CDR2 is YFSETQ in the germline V gene. Trimming stripped 4 bases from V and 4 bases from J, with 11 bases between. There are 14 residues in the CDR3.

The rearrangement uses TRBV5-1 and TRBJ2-2; no clear D. Trimming stripped 3 bases from V and 1 base from J, with 16 bases between. Per germline, CDR1 SGHRS and CDR2 YFSETQ. This CDR3 has 17 amino acids. In nucleotides, the CDR3 is TGCGCCAGCAGCTCCGACCGGGCAGGTGGGAACACCGGGGAGCTGTTTTTT. Residues: CASSSDRAGGNTGELFF.

This clone was observed once. The V and J genes are TRBV28 and TRBJ1-2, with TRBD1 identical over 7 bases. Trimming took 6 bases from V and 3 from J; bases not matched to a gene: 7. The germline gives CDR1 MDHEN, CDR2 SYDVKM. This CDR3 spans 14 amino acids. The chain's CDR3 is CASRNSGTDYGYTF. The CDR3, as DNA: TGTGCCAGCAGAAACTCCGGGACAGACTATGGCTACACCTTC.

The gene calls are TRBV14 and TRBJ1-2; D ambiguous. The V and J ends lost 2 bases and 0 bases respectively, with 13 bases between them. There are 16 residues in the CDR3. The germline V gene has CDR1 SGHDN and CDR2 FVKESK. The CDR3 protein is CASSQYQTAANYGYTF. CDR3 DNA sequence: TGTGCCAGCAGCCAATATCAAACAGCAGCTAACTATGGCTACACCTTC.

This rearrangement joins TRBV6-1 to TRBJ2-1, with D perhaps TRBD2 (6 bases). The germline gives CDR1 MNHNS, CDR2 SASEGT. The V and J ends lost 7 bases and 2 bases respectively, with 12 bases between them. The CDR3 extends over 14 amino acids. Here the CDR3 DNA reads TGTGCCAGCATAGATGGCGGGACCTACAATGAGCAGTTCTTC. As protein: CASIDGGTYNEQFF.

The V gene is TRBV11-2, the J gene TRBJ2-5, with 8 bases aligning to TRBD2. With 3 bases clipped from V and 5 bases from J, the junction kept 11 bases outside the gene matches. Germline lookup yields CDR1 SGHAT and CDR2 FQNNGV. The CDR3 contains 16 residues. The CDR3 DNA follows: TGTGCCAGCAGCTTCCTTCCGGGGGGGCGGCGGGAGACCCAGTACTTC. It yields the protein CASSFLPGGRRETQYF.

This clone was seen a single time. V is TRBV15 and J is TRBJ2-7, with D unresolved. Trimming shortened V by 2 bases and J by 3 bases, and 8 bases separated the two germline ends. CDR1 is LNHNV and CDR2 is YYDKDF in the germline V gene (reference sequence). The CDR3 totals 13 residues. The CDR3 protein is CATSRLLDYEQYF. The CDR3 bases are TGTGCCACCAGCAGACTCCTAGACTACGAGCAGTACTTC.

The chain has TRBV19 and TRBJ1-4; D is unclear. This CDR3 contains 15 residues. Trimming took 3 bases from V and 5 from J, leaving 13 bases between them. In germline, CDR1 is LNHDA, CDR2 SQIVND (reference sequence). CDR3 loop: CASSIGVGINEKLFF. As DNA, the CDR3 is TGTGCCAGTAGTATCGGGGTTGGGATAAATGAAAAACTGTTTTTT.

This clone was detected once. The chain is built from TRBV18 and TRBJ2-7, with a weak D call TRBD1 (5 bases). Deletions cut 4 bases from V and 0 bases from J, with 19 bases between. The CDR3 has 17 residues. Per germline, CDR1 KGHSH and CDR2 LQKENI. CDR3 DNA sequence: TGTGCCAGCTCACTAACCCATACAGGATTTAGCTCCTACGAGCAGTACTTC. This sequence encodes CASSLTHTGFSSYEQYF.